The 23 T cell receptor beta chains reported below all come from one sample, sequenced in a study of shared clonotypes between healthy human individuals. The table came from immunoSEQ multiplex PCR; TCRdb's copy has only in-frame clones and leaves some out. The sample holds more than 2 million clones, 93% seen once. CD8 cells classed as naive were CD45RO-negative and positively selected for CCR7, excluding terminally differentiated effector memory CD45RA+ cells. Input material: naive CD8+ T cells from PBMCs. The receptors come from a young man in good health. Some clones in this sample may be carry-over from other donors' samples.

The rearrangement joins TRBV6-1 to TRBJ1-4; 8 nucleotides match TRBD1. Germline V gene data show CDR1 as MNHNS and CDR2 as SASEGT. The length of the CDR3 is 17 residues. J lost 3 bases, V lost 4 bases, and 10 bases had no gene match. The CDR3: CASSAHQGAHSNEKLFF. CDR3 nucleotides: TGTGCCAGCAGTGCGCATCAGGGGGCTCATTCTAATGAAAAACTGTTTTTT.

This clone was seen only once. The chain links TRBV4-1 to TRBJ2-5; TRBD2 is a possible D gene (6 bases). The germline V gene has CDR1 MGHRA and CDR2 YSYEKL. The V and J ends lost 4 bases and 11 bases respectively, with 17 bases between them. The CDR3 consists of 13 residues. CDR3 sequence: CASSPRNGGEQYF. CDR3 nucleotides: TGCGCCAGCAGCCCTAGAAACGGCGGGGAGCAGTACTTC.

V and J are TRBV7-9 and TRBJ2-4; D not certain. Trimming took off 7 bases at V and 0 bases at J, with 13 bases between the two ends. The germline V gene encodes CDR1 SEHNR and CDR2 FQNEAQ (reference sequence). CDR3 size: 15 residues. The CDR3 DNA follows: TGTGCCAGCACCCTGGACGGGTTAGCCAAAAACATTCAGTACTTC. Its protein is CASTLDGLAKNIQYF.

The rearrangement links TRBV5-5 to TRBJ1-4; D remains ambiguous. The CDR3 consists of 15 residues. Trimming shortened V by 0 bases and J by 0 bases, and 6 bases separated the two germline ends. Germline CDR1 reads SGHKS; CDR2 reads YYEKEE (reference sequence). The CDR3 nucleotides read TGTGCCAGCAGCTTGGTAGGGCCAACTAATGAAAAACTGTTTTTT. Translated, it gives CASSLVGPTNEKLFF. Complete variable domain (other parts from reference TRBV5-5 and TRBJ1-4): DAGVTQSPTHLIKTRGQQVTLRCSPISGHKSVSWYQQVLGQGPQFIFQYYEKEERGRGNFPDRFSARQFPNYSSELNVNALLLGDSALYLCASSLVGPTNEKLFFGSGTQLSVL.

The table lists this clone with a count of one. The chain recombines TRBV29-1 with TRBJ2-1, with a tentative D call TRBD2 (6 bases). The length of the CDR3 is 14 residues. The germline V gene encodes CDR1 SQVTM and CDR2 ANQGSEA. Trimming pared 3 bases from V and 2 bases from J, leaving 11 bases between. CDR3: CSVEGGITYNEQFF. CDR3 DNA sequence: TGCAGCGTTGAGGGCGGGATCACCTACAATGAGCAGTTCTTC.

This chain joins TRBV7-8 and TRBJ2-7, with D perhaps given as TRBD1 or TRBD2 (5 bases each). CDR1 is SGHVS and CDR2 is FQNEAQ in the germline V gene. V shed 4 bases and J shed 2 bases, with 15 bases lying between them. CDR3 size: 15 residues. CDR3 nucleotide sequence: TGTGCCAGCAGCTCATACCGGGACGCCACCTACGAGCAGTACTTC. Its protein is CASSSYRDATYEQYF.

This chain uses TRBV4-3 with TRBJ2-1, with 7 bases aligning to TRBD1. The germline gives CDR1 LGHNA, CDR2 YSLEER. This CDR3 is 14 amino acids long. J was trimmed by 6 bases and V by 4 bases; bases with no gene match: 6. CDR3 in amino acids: CASSPSRGRNEQFF. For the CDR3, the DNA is TGCGCCAGCAGCCCCTCGAGGGGGCGCAATGAGCAGTTCTTC.

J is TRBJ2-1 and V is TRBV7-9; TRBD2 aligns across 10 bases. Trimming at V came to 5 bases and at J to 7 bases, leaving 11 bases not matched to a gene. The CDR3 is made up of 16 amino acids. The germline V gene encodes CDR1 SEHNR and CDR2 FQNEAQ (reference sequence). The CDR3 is CASSAAPGLATNEQFF. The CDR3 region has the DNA TGTGCCAGCAGCGCGGCACCGGGACTAGCGACTAATGAGCAGTTCTTC.

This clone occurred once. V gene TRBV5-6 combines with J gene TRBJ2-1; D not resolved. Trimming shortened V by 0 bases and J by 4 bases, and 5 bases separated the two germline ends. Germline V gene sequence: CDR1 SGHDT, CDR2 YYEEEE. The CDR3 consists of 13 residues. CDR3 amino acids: CASSLEVYNEQFF. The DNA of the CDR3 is TGTGCCAGCAGCTTGGAGGTATACAATGAGCAGTTCTTC.

CDR3 sequence (DNA): TGCGCCAGCAAATCAGGTCAGACCAGGTGGGAGACCCAGTACTTC. Residues: CASKSGQTRWETQYF. The genes are TRBV5-1 and TRBJ2-5; D gene uncertain. Trimming took 6 bases from V and 5 from J, leaving 20 bases between them. The CDR3 is made up of 15 amino acids. From germline, CDR1 is SGHRS and CDR2 YFSETQ.

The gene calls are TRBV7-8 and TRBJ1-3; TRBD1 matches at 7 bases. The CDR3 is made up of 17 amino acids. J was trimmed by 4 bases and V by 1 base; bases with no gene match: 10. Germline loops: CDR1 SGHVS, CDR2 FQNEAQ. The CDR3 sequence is CASSLVLEGAFGNTIYF. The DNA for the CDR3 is TGTGCCAGCAGCTTAGTTTTGGAGGGGGCCTTCGGAAACACCATATATTTT.

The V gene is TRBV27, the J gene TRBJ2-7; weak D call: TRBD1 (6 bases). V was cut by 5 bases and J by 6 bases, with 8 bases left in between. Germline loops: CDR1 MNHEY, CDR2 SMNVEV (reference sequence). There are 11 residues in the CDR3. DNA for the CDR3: TGTGCCAGCAGTGGGGGCTTCGAGCAGTACTTC. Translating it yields CASSGGFEQYF.

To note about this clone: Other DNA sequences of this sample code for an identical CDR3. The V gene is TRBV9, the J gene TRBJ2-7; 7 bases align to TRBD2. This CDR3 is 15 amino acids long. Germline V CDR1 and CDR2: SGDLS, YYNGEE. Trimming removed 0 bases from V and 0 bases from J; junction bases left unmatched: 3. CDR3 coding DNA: TGTGCCAGCAGCGTAGGGTCTAGCGGCTCCTACGAGCAGTACTTC. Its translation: CASSVGSSGSYEQYF.

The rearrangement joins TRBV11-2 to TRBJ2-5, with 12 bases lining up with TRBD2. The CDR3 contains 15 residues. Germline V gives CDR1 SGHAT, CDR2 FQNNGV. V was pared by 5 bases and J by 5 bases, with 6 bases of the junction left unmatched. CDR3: CASSGRLAGEETQYF. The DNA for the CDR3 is TGTGCCAGCAGCGGCAGACTAGCGGGAGAGGAGACCCAGTACTTC.

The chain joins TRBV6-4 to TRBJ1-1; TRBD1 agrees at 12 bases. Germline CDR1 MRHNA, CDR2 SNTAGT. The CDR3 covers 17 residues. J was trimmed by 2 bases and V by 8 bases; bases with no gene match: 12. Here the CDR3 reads CASPRRGTGGANTEAFF. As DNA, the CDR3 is TGTGCCAGCCCTAGGAGGGGGACAGGGGGCGCAAACACTGAAGCTTTCTTT.

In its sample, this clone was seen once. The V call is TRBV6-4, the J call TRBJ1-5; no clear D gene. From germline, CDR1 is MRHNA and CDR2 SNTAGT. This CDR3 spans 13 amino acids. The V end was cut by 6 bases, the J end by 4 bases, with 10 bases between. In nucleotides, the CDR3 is TGTGCCAGCAGCGAGGGCCAAAATCAGCCCCAGCATTTT. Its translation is CASSEGQNQPQHF.

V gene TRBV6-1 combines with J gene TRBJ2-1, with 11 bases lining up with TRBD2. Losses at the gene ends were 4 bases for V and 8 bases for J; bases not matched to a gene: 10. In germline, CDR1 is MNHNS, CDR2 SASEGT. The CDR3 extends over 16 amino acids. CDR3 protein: CASSGNSGRDLDEQFF. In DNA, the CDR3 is TGTGCCAGCAGTGGGAATAGCGGGAGGGACTTAGATGAGCAGTTCTTC.

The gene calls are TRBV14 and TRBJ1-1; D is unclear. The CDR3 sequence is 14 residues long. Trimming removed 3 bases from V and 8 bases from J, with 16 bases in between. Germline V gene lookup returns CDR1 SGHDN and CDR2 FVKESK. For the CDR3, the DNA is TGTGCCAGCAGCCACATTTTGACATACGGAGAAGCTTTCTTT. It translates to CASSHILTYGEAFF.

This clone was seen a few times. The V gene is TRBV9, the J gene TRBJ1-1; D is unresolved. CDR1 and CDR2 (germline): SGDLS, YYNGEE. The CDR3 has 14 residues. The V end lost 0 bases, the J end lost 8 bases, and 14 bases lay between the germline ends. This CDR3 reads CASSVVGGSHEAFF. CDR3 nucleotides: TGTGCCAGCAGCGTAGTCGGAGGGTCTCACGAAGCTTTCTTT. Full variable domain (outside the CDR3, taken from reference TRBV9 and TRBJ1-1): DSGVTQTPKHLITATGQRVTLRCSPRSGDLSVYWYQQSLDQGLQFLIQYYNGEERAKGNILERFSAQQFPDLHSELNLSSLELGDSALYFCASSVVGGSHEAFFGQGTRLTVV.

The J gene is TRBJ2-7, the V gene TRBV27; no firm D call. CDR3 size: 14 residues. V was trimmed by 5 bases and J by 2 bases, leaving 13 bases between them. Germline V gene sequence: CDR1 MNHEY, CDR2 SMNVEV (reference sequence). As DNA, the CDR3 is TGTGCCAGCAGTCTAACGGGCCTTCCCTACGAGCAGTACTTC. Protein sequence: CASSLTGLPYEQYF.

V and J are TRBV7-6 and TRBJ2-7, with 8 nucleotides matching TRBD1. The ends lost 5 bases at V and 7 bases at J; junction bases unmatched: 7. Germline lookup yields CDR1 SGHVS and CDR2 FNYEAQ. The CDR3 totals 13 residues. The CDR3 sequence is CASSGRTGWEQYF. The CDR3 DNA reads TGTGCCAGCAGCGGAAGGACAGGGTGGGAGCAGTACTTC.

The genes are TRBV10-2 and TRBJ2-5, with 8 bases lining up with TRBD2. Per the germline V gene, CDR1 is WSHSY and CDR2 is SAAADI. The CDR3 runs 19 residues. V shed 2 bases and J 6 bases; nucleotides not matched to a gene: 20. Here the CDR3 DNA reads TGCGCCAGCAGTGAGCCTTTTCTGAGCGGGAGAACCGGGGTGAAGACCCAGTACTTC. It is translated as CASSEPFLSGRTGVKTQYF.

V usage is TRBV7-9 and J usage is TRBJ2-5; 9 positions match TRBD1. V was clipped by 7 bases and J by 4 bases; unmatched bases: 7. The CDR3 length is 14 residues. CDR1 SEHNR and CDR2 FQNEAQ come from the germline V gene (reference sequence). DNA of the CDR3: TGTGCCAGCAACGGACAGGGGATCGGAGAGACCCAGTACTTC. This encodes CASNGQGIGETQYF.